Described below is a single TCR beta chain sequence and its context. The data belong to a study of control samples from healthy donors and cancer patients. Sequencing used immunoSEQ multiplex PCR; TCRdb keeps in-frame clones, though not all of them. The sample holds about 100,000 clones, approximately 84% seen once. V shed 4 bases, J shed 4 bases, and the junction held 8 bases outside the gene matches. The CDR3 has 15 amino acids. Germline assignment: CDR1 LNHNV and CDR2 YYDKDF (reference sequence). The chain is built from TRBV15 and TRBJ1-1; the match to TRBD1 covers 8 bases. The sequence derives from a woman between 45 and 60 years old in good health. Sequencing was done on a sample of blood. CDR3 nucleotides: TGTGCCACCAGCACTCGCGACAGGGGAAGCACTGAAGCTTTCTTT. Protein product: CATSTRDRGSTEAFF. Drawing the rest from reference TRBV15 and TRBJ1-1, the complete variable domain is DAMVIQNPRYQVTQFGKPVTLSCSQTLNHNVMYWYQQKSSQAPKLLFHYYDKDFNNEADTPDNFQSRRPNTSFCFLDIRSPGLGDTAMYLCATSTRDRGSTEAFFGQGTRLTVV.